This T cell receptor beta chain was profiled in a study of cytomegalovirus exposure and HLA in healthy donors. Notes on the study in general: Most CMV-associated TCR beta chains were later found to appear HLA-restricted. TCR sequences were mostly rare, though some public TCRs occurred in many donors.

60 Vbeta and 13 Jbeta primers were used in PCR. Sequencing was performed with immunoSEQ multiplex PCR; in TCRdb, only in-frame clones are kept and a portion is missing. The sample includes approximately 160,000 clones, 77% of them seen just once. This clone was found a few times. The antigen is undetermined. This CDR3 has 13 residues. V was pared by 7 bases and J by 5 bases, with 12 bases between. From germline, CDR1 is MDHEN and CDR2 SYDVKM. Sequencing used PBMCs. The rearrangement links TRBV28 to TRBJ2-4; D might be TRBD2 (5 bases). The origin of this receptor is a woman under 40 in good health and CMV-seropositive. The CDR3 spells CASIEGGENIQYF. The CDR3 DNA reads as TGTGCCAGCATCGAGGGTGGGGAAAACATTCAGTACTTC.